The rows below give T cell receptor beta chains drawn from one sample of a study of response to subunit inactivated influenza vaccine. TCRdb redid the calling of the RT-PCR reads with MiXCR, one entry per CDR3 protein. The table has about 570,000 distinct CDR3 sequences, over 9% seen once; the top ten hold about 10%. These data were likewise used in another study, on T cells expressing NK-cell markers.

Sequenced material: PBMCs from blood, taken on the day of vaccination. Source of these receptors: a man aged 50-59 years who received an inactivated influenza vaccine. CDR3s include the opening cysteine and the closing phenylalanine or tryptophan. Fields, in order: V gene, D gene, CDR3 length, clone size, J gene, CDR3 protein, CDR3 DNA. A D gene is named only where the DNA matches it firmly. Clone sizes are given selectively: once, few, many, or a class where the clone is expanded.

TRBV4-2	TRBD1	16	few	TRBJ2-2	CASSQVNDRVKGELFF	TGTGCCAGCAGCCAAGTAAACGACAGGGTTAAAGGGGAGCTGTTTTTT
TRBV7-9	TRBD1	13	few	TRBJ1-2	CASSETGQGGYTF	TGTGCCAGCAGCGAGACAGGGCAGGGTGGCTACACCTTC
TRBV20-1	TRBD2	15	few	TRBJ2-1	CSAAQRGLSYNEQFF	TGCAGTGCTGCCCAGCGGGGCCTTTCCTACAATGAGCAGTTCTTC
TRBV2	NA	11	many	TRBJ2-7	CASSVSNEQYF	TGTGCCAGCAGTGTTAGCAACGAGCAGTACTTC
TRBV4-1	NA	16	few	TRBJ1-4	CASSSRQTATNEKLFF	TGCGCCAGCAGCTCCAGACAGACAGCAACTAATGAAAAACTGTTTTTT
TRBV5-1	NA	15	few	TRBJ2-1	CASSFRKRTYNEQFF	TGCGCCAGCAGCTTTAGGAAGCGGACCTACAATGAGCAGTTCTTC
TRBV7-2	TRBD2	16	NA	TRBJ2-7	CASSLAGLAGENKQYF	TGTGCCAGCAGCTTAGCGGGACTAGCGGGAGAGAATAAGCAGTACTTC
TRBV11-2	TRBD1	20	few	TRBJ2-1	CASSSPTGGQGYGSYNEQFF	TGTGCCAGCAGCTCCCCCACCGGGGGACAGGGCTACGGCTCCTACAATGAGCAGTTCTTC
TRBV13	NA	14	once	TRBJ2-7	CASREARSSYEQYF	TGTGCCAGCCGGGAAGCGAGGAGCTCCTACGAGCAGTACTTC
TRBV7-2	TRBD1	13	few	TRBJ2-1	CASSSPGQGVKFF	TGTGCCAGCAGCTCCCCGGGACAGGGGGTAAAGTTCTTC
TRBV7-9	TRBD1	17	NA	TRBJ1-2	CASSLSPDRGSNYGYTF	TGTGCCAGCAGCTTAAGCCCAGACAGGGGGTCTAACTATGGCTACACCTTC
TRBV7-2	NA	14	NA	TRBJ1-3	CAISPYRAGNTIYF	TGTGCCATCAGCCCCTACAGGGCTGGAAACACCATATATTTT
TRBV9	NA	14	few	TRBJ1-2	CASSGQVSNYGYTF	TGTGCCAGCAGCGGACAGGTCTCTAACTATGGCTACACCTTC
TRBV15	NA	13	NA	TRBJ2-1	CATSRARVGEQFF	TGTGCCACCAGCAGAGCTAGGGTAGGGGAGCAGTTCTTC
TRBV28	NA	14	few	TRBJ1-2	CASTPGTYGYGYTF	TGTGCCAGCACCCCTGGGACCTACGGCTATGGCTACACCTTC
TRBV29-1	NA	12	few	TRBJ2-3	CSVETGPDTQYF	TGCAGCGTTGAAACAGGCCCCGATACGCAGTATTTT